This is a list of T cell receptor beta chains from one sample in a study of blood T cell repertoires in COVID-19. Only in-frame clones appear in the TCRdb table, and some are missing; sequencing was by immunoSEQ multiplex PCR. Found here are about 100,000 clones, about 90% of them singletons; the top ten hold 7% to 9.5%. The sequenced sample was peripheral blood. Receptors were obtained from a man aged 25 to 45 in a cohort sampled during active COVID-19. The conserved cysteine and the conserved F or W are not part of the CDR3 here. The D gene is left open where the match is weak. Some rows mark clone size as missing; the rest say once, few, many or name a class of expanded clone.

cdr3_aa,j_call,d_call,clone_size,v_call
ASSDPGRIITDTQY,TRBJ2-3,-,-,TRBV6-1
ASSPRVGFEQY,TRBJ2-7,-,-,TRBV5-4
ASSFTSGGAETQY,TRBJ2-5,TRBD2,-,TRBV5-4
ASSQDAAAGSEQY,TRBJ2-7,TRBD2,-,TRBV3-1/TRBV3-2
ATSDSFRGNEQF,TRBJ2-1,-,-,TRBV24-1
AWSVQGDTEAF,TRBJ1-1,TRBD1,-,TRBV30
ASSVEVGSWTSGEQY,TRBJ2-7,TRBD2,-,TRBV9
ASSVAPDRSYEQY,TRBJ2-7,TRBD1,-,TRBV9
ASSLTRTPYTEAF,TRBJ1-1,-,-,TRBV7-3
ASTPRGQGANYGYT,TRBJ1-2,TRBD1,-,TRBV6-6
ASSAFSGTGGAGANVLT,TRBJ2-6,TRBD1,-,TRBV6-1
ASSALTSGGPDTQY,TRBJ2-3,TRBD2,-,TRBV9
ASTPTGQGSYNEQF,TRBJ2-1,TRBD1,-,TRBV28
ASRSGLAGGLAGELF,TRBJ2-2,TRBD2,-,TRBV19
ASSVEMTGPISEAF,TRBJ1-1,-,-,TRBV9
ASSLSRGDNEQF,TRBJ2-1,-,few,TRBV7-3
ASSKTGWRGYT,TRBJ1-2,TRBD1,-,TRBV28
ASSSGTGGFYGYT,TRBJ1-2,TRBD1,-,TRBV6-5
ASSNLVQGRPEGYT,TRBJ1-2,-,-,TRBV28
ASRRQSGNTIY,TRBJ1-3,-,-,TRBV28
ASSLGVLADASPGGELF,TRBJ2-2,TRBD2,-,TRBV7-9
ASSPTQGRNNSPLH,TRBJ1-6,-,few,TRBV6-2/TRBV6-3
ASSFRTSINEQF,TRBJ2-1,TRBD2,-,TRBV11-1
ASSFSGDGYT,TRBJ1-2,-,few,TRBV7-9
ASSEGQADFNEQF,TRBJ2-1,TRBD1,-,TRBV10-2
ASSLRFRGEAF,TRBJ1-1,-,once,TRBV7-2
ASSQGPRGLNEKLF,TRBJ1-4,TRBD1,-,TRBV4-1
ASSPTGGSSYEQY,TRBJ2-7,TRBD1,-,TRBV6-6
ASSISGTGVLETQY,TRBJ2-5,TRBD1,-,TRBV7-9
ASSLSPSGANVLT,TRBJ2-6,-,few,TRBV7-6
ASSSRTRGGYYEQY,TRBJ2-7,-,-,TRBV7-2
ASSIDGAGVQETQY,TRBJ2-5,TRBD2,-,TRBV19
ASSQVSGGNYNEQF,TRBJ2-1,-,-,TRBV3-1/TRBV3-2
ASSPLGGAGYEQY,TRBJ2-7,-,-,TRBV18
ASSQGSYNSPLH,TRBJ1-6,-,-,TRBV3-1/TRBV3-2
AIRLTEPYGYT,TRBJ1-2,-,-,TRBV10-3